The 20 T cell receptor beta chains below all came from one sample that was sequenced in a study of blood T cell repertoires in COVID-19. Clones were sequenced by immunoSEQ multiplex PCR, and TCRdb holds only the in-frame ones, with some missing. The data hold approximately 170,000 clones, with roughly 90% observed a single time. Specimen: PBMCs or T cells enriched from blood (not recorded which). Receptors were obtained from a woman in her late teens or twenties who had recovered from COVID-19.

The V call is TRBV28, the J call TRBJ1-3; D ambiguous. The CDR3 is made up of 15 amino acids. Trimming removed 5 bases at V and 4 bases at J, with 15 bases between. The germline CDR1 and CDR2 sequences are MDHEN and SYDVKM. CDR3 protein: CASSPFRVYGNTIYF. DNA for the CDR3: TGTGCCAGCAGTCCCTTTCGGGTATACGGAAACACCATATATTTT.

V gene TRBV5-1 combines with J gene TRBJ2-2, with 13 bases lining up with TRBD2. V lost 3 bases, J lost 0 bases, and 2 bases stayed unmatched. Germline CDR1 is SGHRS and CDR2 is YFSETQ. The CDR3 sequence is 17 residues long. The CDR3 sequence: CASSWTSGGANTGELFF. The CDR3 nucleotides read TGCGCCAGCAGCTGGACTAGCGGGGGCGCGAACACCGGGGAGCTGTTTTTT.

This clone was detected only once. The chain employs TRBV7-9 and TRBJ2-1; perhaps TRBD1 as D (5 bases). Germline CDR1 and CDR2: SEHNR and FQNEAQ (reference sequence). V was cut by 1 base and J by 3 bases, with 7 bases left in between. The length of the CDR3 is 14 residues. The CDR3 here is CASSLGQHYNEQFF. In DNA, the CDR3 is TGTGCCAGCAGCTTAGGACAGCACTACAATGAGCAGTTCTTC.

In this sample, this clone turned up once. The chain is built from TRBV19 and TRBJ1-3; a weak D match, TRBD1 (6 bases). V shed 3 bases and J shed 2 bases, with 8 bases lying between them. Per the germline V gene, CDR1 is LNHDA and CDR2 is SQIVND (reference sequence). This CDR3 comprises 14 residues. CDR3 residues: CASSIRGPGNTIYF. CDR3 in DNA: TGTGCCAGTAGTATCAGGGGACCTGGAAACACCATATATTTT. Drawing the rest from reference TRBV19 and TRBJ1-3, the complete variable domain is DGGITQSPKYLFRKEGQNVTLSCEQNLNHDAMYWYRQDPGQGLRLIYYSQIVNDFQKGDIAEGYSVSREKKESFPLTVTSAQKNPTAFYLCASSIRGPGNTIYFGEGSWLTVV.

The V call is TRBV9, the J call TRBJ2-2; 11 bases fit TRBD2. Germline V CDR1 and CDR2: SGDLS, YYNGEE. This CDR3 has 17 residues. With 3 bases clipped from V and 5 bases from J, the junction kept 9 bases outside the gene matches. The CDR3 is CASSGPSGRTLTGELFF. CDR3 sequence (DNA): TGTGCCAGCAGCGGGCCTAGCGGGAGGACTCTAACCGGGGAGCTGTTTTTT.

The chain joins TRBV6-5 to TRBJ1-1; TRBD1 matches at 11 bases. This CDR3 region has 15 residues. V shed 6 bases, J shed 4 bases, and the junction held 7 bases outside the gene matches. CDR1 MNHEY and CDR2 SVGAGI come from the germline V gene. CDR3 residues: CASSLGTGGVTEAFF. The CDR3 DNA follows: TGTGCCAGCAGCCTTGGGACAGGGGGAGTCACTGAAGCTTTCTTT.

The chain recombines TRBV28 with TRBJ1-4, with 9 nucleotides matching TRBD1. The CDR3 sequence is 16 residues long. V shed 5 bases, J shed 2 bases, and the junction held 6 bases outside the gene matches. Germline-derived CDR1 and CDR2 are MDHEN and SYDVKM. Here the CDR3 DNA reads TGTGCCAGCAGTGGGACAGGGAGGGGTACTAATGAAAAACTGTTTTTT. As protein: CASSGTGRGTNEKLFF.

This chain connects TRBV5-5 to TRBJ2-2; 7 bases are shared with TRBD1. The V gene end was trimmed by 4 bases and the J gene end by 2 bases; junction bases not matched to a gene: 5. The germline V gene has CDR1 SGHKS and CDR2 YYEKEE (reference sequence). CDR3 size: 15 residues. The CDR3 spells CASSLRTGNTGELFF. Written as DNA, the CDR3 is TGTGCCAGCAGCCTAAGGACAGGAAACACCGGGGAGCTGTTTTTT. Based on the CDR3 plus reference TRBV5-5 and TRBJ2-2, the full variable domain is DAGVTQSPTHLIKTRGQQVTLRCSPISGHKSVSWYQQVLGQGPQFIFQYYEKEERGRGNFPDRFSARQFPNYSSELNVNALLLGDSALYLCASSLRTGNTGELFFGEGSRLTVL.

This rearrangement joins TRBV28 to TRBJ2-1; D is possibly TRBD1 (6 bases). V was shortened by 5 bases and J by 0 bases, with 20 bases between the two germline ends. The CDR3 has 18 residues. CDR1 MDHEN and CDR2 SYDVKM come from the germline V gene. CDR3 DNA sequence: TGTGCCAGCAGTATAGGGGGAACTGGCTTGGGCTCCTACAATGAGCAGTTCTTC. This sequence encodes CASSIGGTGLGSYNEQFF.

The chain joins TRBV7-9 to TRBJ2-7; 10 nucleotides match TRBD2. Germline CDR1 is SEHNR and CDR2 is FQNEAQ (reference sequence). The CDR3 has 14 residues. J gave up 2 bases and V 5 bases, and 3 bases lay outside the gene matches. CDR3 amino acids: CASSPGLAAYEQYF. CDR3 DNA: TGTGCCAGCAGCCCCGGACTAGCGGCCTACGAGCAGTACTTC.

J is TRBJ1-5 and V is TRBV15; D is possibly TRBD1 (5 bases). CDR1 LNHNV and CDR2 YYDKDF come from the germline V gene (reference sequence). V was trimmed by 1 base and J by 4 bases, leaving 17 bases between them. The CDR3 length is 17 residues. The CDR3 is CATSRGRVGLLNQPQHF. CDR3 DNA: TGTGCCACCAGCAGAGGCCGAGTGGGACTGTTAAATCAGCCCCAGCATTTT.

The chain carries TRBV7-8 and TRBJ2-1; D possibly corresponds to TRBD1 (5 bases). The CDR3 totals 16 residues. V was pared by 6 bases and J by 0 bases, with 15 bases between. Germline V lookup: CDR1 SGHVS, CDR2 FQNEAQ. The CDR3 DNA reads as TGTGCCAGCAGAGCGCTTGGGGCGAGCTCCTACAATGAGCAGTTCTTC. Translated: CASRALGASSYNEQFF.

This chain uses TRBV11-2 with TRBJ2-1; tentatively, D is TRBD2 (5 bases). The length of the CDR3 is 13 residues. Germline values: CDR1 SGHAT, CDR2 FQNNGV. V lost 3 bases to trimming and J lost 7 bases, with 10 bases between them. The CDR3 bases are TGTGCCAGCAGCTTTTTCCGGGGAAATGAGCAGTTCTTC. It is translated as CASSFFRGNEQFF.

V and J are TRBV5-1 and TRBJ2-2, with 10 bases matching TRBD2. This CDR3 is built from 16 residues. Trimming took 2 bases from V and 4 from J; bases not matched to a gene: 5. The germline CDR1 and CDR2 sequences are SGHRS and YFSETQ. The CDR3 loop is CASSLISGRGTGELFF. DNA for the CDR3: TGCGCCAGCAGCTTAATCAGCGGGAGGGGCACCGGGGAGCTGTTTTTT.

This chain links TRBV4-3 with TRBJ2-2; 9 nucleotides line up with TRBD2. CDR3 length equals 19 residues. Trimming took 4 bases from V and 4 from J; bases not matched to a gene: 16. Germline lookup yields CDR1 LGHNA and CDR2 YSLEER. The CDR3 nucleotides are TGCGCCAGCAGCCCCCACCAGTACGAGCGGGAGGATTTCACCGGGGAGCTGTTTTTT. Protein sequence: CASSPHQYEREDFTGELFF.

The chain combines TRBV5-4 with TRBJ2-1; TRBD1 matches at 8 bases. Unmatched junction bases numbered 6, after V lost 3 bases and J lost 4 bases. The germline V gene has CDR1 SGHNT and CDR2 YYREEE (reference sequence). The CDR3 consists of 15 residues. In DNA form, the CDR3 reads TGTGCCAGCAGCTCCCAAACAGGGGGGTACAATGAGCAGTTCTTC. Its translation is CASSSQTGGYNEQFF.

The chain combines TRBV27 with TRBJ2-1; 10 positions agree with TRBD1. Germline V gene sequence: CDR1 MNHEY, CDR2 SMNVEV (reference sequence). The CDR3 consists of 14 residues. J lost 5 bases, V lost 6 bases, and 4 bases had no gene match. The CDR3 coding sequence is TGTGCCAGCAGGCCGGGACAGGGGAACAATGAGCAGTTCTTC. Its translation: CASRPGQGNNEQFF.

This chain uses TRBV4-1 with TRBJ2-7; 7 bases are shared with TRBD1. The length of the CDR3 is 13 residues. Unmatched junction bases numbered 7, after V lost 8 bases and J lost 3 bases. Germline V gives CDR1 MGHRA, CDR2 YSYEKL. The CDR3 region is CASRDSLDYEQYF. In DNA, the CDR3 is TGCGCCAGCCGGGACAGCCTAGACTACGAGCAGTACTTC.

V usage is TRBV30 and J usage is TRBJ2-7; possibly TRBD1 for D (6 bases). The CDR3 length is 13 residues. Germline V CDR1 and CDR2: GTSNPN, SVGIG (reference sequence). V lost 2 bases to trimming and J lost 2 bases, with 10 bases between them. In DNA form, the CDR3 reads TGTGCCTGGAGTCGACAGGCTACCTACGAGCAGTACTTC. It translates to CAWSRQATYEQYF.

This chain uses TRBV5-6 with TRBJ2-1, with D possibly matching TRBD1 (6 bases). This CDR3 region has 15 residues. The V gene lost 3 bases and the J gene lost 10 bases, with 20 bases spanning the gap. The V gene's germline CDR1 is SGHDT and CDR2 YYEEEE. The CDR3 region has the DNA TGTGCCAGCAGCTCCCCAGGGGCTAGTAGGGACGAGCAGTTCTTC. Residues: CASSSPGASRDEQFF.